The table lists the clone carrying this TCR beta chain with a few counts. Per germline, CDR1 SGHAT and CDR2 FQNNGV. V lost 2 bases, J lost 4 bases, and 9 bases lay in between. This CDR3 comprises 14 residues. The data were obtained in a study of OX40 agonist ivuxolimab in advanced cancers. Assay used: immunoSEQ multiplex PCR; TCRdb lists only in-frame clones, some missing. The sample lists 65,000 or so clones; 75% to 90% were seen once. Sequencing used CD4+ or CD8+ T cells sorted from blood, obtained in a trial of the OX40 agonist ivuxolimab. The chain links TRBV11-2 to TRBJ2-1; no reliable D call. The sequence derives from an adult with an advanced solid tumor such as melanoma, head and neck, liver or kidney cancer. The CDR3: CASSLRRNYNEQFF. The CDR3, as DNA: TGTGCCAGCAGCTTACGACGGAATTACAATGAGCAGTTCTTC.